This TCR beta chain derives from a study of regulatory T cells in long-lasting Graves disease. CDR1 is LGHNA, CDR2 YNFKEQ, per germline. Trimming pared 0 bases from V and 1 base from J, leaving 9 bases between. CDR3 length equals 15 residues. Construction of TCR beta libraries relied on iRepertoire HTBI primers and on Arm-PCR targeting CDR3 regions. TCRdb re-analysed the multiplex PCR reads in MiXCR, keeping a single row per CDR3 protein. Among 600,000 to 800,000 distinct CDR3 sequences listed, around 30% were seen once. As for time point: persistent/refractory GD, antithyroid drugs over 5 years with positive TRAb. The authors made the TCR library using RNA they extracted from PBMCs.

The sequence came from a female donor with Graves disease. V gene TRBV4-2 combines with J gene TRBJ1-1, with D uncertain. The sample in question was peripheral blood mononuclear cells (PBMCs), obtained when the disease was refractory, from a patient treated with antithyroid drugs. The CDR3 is CASSQDILGNTEAFF. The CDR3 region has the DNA TGTGCCAGCAGCCAAGACATCCTGGGGAACACTGAAGCTTTCTTT.